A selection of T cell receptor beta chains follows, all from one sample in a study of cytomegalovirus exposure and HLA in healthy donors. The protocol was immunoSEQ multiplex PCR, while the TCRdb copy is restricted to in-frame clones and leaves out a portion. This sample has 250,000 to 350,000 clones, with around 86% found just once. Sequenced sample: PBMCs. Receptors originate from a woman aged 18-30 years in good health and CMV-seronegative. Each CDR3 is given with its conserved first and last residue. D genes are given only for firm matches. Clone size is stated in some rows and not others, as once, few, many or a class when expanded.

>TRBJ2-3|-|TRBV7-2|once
TGTGCCAGCAGCTCCTCTAGCAGTACGCAGTATTTT
CASSSSSSTQYF
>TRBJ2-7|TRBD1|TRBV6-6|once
TGTGCCAGCAGTTACGGACAGGGCGGGTACGAGCAGTACTTC
CASSYGQGGYEQYF
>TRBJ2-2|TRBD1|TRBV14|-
TGTGCCAGCAGCCAAGTTGGACAGGCCGGCACCGGGGAGCTGTTTTTT
CASSQVGQAGTGELFF
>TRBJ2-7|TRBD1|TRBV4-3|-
TGCGCCAGCAGCCAAGGCGGGTCGGGACAGTTCTACGAGCAGTACTTC
CASSQGGSGQFYEQYF
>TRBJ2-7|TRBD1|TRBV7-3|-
TGTGCCAGCAGCTTATACGGGACAGTTCCCTACGAGCAGTACTTC
CASSLYGTVPYEQYF
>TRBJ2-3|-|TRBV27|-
TGTGCCAGCAGTTCTACTAGGGGCACAGATACGCAGTATTTT
CASSSTRGTDTQYF
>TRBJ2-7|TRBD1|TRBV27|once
TGTGCCAGCAGTTTATCGTACAGGGGCCTCTCGGATTACGAGCAGTACTTC
CASSLSYRGLSDYEQYF
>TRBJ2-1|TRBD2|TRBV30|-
TGTGCCTGGGGTGCGGGAGGGCTTTACAATGAGCAGTTCTTC
CAWGAGGLYNEQFF
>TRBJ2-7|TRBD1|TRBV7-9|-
TGTGCCAGCAGCCCGACAGGGGGAACCTACGAGCAGTACTTC
CASSPTGGTYEQYF
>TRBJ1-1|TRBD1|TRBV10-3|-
TGTGCCATCAGTATCAGGGGGGAGAACACTGAAGCTTTCTTT
CAISIRGENTEAFF
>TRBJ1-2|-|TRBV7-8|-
TGTGCCAGCAGCTTAAGAGGGAACTATGGCTACACCTTC
CASSLRGNYGYTF
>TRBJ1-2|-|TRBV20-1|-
TGCAGTGCACTTGACAGTGACGGCTACACCTTC
CSALDSDGYTF
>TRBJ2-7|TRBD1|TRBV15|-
TGTGCCACCAGCAGACCTACAGGGGCTACCTACGAGCAGTACTTC
CATSRPTGATYEQYF
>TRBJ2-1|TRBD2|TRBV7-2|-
TGTGCCAGCAGCCCGAGCGACCGGGGGGGCTACAATGAGCAGTTCTTC
CASSPSDRGGYNEQFF
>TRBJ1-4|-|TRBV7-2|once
TGTGCCAGCAGCTCCCGACAGGCGCCTAATGAAAAACTGTTTTTT
CASSSRQAPNEKLFF
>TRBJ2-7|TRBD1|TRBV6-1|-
TGTGCCAGCAGGGACAGGGCCGAGCAGTACTTC
CASRDRAEQYF
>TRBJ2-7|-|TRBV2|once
TGTGCCGGAGGGGGACAGAGTGTGTACGAGCAGTACTTC
CAGGGQSVYEQYF
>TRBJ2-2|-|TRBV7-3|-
TGTGCCAGCAGCTTAATCGGGAACGGGGAGCTGTTTTTT
CASSLIGNGELFF
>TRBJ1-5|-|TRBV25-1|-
TGTGCCAGCAGCGCGAAGTCGGGGTTCAATCAGCCCCAGCATTTT
CASSAKSGFNQPQHF
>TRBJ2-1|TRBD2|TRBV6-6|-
TGTGCCAGCAGTTTCCCCTGGGCGGGAGGGCCGGATGAGCAGTTCTTC
CASSFPWAGGPDEQFF
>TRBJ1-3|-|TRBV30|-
TGTGCCTGGAGTGTACTATCTGGGGGCGGCACCATATATTTT
CAWSVLSGGGTIYF
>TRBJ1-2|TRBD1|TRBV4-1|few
TGCGCCAGCAGCCAATCTACAGGGGCCTATGGCTACACCTTC
CASSQSTGAYGYTF
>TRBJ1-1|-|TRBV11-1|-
TGTGCCAGCAGCTCATCCCTGAACACTGAAGCTTTCTTT
CASSSSLNTEAFF
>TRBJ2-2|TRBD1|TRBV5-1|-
TGCGCCAGCAGCTTATCGGGACAGGGCGCTCCCGGGGAGCTGTTTTTT
CASSLSGQGAPGELFF
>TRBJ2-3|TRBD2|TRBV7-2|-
TGTGCCAGCAGCCGCATACTAGCGGGAGCGGGTGATACGCAGTATTTT
CASSRILAGAGDTQYF
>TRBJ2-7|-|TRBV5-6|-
TGTGCCAGCAGCTTGGGTCTAGCTCTCTACGAGCAGTACTTC
CASSLGLALYEQYF
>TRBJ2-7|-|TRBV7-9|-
TGTGCCAGCAGCGCCGGGGTTCCCTACGAGCAGTACTTC
CASSAGVPYEQYF
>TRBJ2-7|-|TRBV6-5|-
TGTGCCAGCACTGGGCAGGGGTACGAGCAGTACTTC
CASTGQGYEQYF
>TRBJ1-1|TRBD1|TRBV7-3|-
TGTGCCAGCAGCTGGACAGGGAACACTGAAGCTTTCTTT
CASSWTGNTEAFF
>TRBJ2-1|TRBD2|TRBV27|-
TGTGCCAGCAGTCGGCCTAGGGCGGGAGCTCCAGCTGAGCAGTTCTTC
CASSRPRAGAPAEQFF